The sample holds many counts of the clone carrying this T cell receptor (beta chain). Trimming cost V 4 bases and J 2 bases, with 22 bases left between them. This CDR3 has 18 amino acids. CDR1 is SGHRS, CDR2 YFSETQ, per germline. These data originate in a study of blood T cell repertoires in COVID-19. Study as a whole: Collection of acute and convalescent COVID-19 samples took place in the United States, Italy and Spain.

Per the authors' pipeline: Amplifying reference gene primers gave estimates of nucleated cell counts. Clones were sequenced by immunoSEQ multiplex PCR, and TCRdb holds only the in-frame ones, with some missing. D and trimming were read from the DNA, whereas the V and J calls and clone size are those reported in that table. The top ten clones hold roughly 25% of a sample with 130,000 or so clones, around four fifths of them seen once. Sequencing was performed on peripheral blood. This receptor was obtained from a human donor in a cohort sampled during active COVID-19. The chain couples TRBV5-1 to TRBJ1-3; D is unresolved. CDR3 protein: CASSVGFPVRGPGNTIYF. CDR3 DNA sequence: TGCGCCAGCAGCGTTGGGTTCCCGGTTAGAGGCCCTGGAAACACCATATATTTT.